Listed below are T cell receptor beta chains from one sample, sequenced in a study of memory CD4+ T cells and cytomegalovirus serostatus. Assay used: immunoSEQ multiplex PCR; TCRdb lists only in-frame clones, some missing. The data show about 64,000 clones, with approximately 71% seen just once and about 1% held by the top ten. The sequencing sample was made of memory CD4+ T cells from blood. Receptor source: an adult in good health and CMV-seronegative. Each CDR3 is given without its conserved first and last residue.

TRBV7-2	ASSLNQGRF
TRBV2	ASSGVEGGEQY
TRBV29-1	SVGRTSGNSDTQY
TRBV5-1	ASSSQTTASEQY
TRBV19	ASSIGFDSGANVLT
TRBV18	ATSPEDRGMNTEAF
TRBV4-3	ASSQDQGSTGELF
TRBV7-9	ASSGRQAHNSPLH
TRBV7-8	ASSFTGTGLGYEQY
TRBV27	ASSLSYGGQLANSPLH
TRBV10-3	AISGTPGNTIY
TRBV6-1	ASSAPSGDYGYT
TRBV5-1	ASSLAGYTEAF
TRBV19	ASRDSDRGNQPQH
TRBV9	ASSVDPGTSSYEQY
TRBV11-2	ASSLSTDTQY
TRBV30	AWSAKGQGRQPQH
TRBV14	ASSPTKQVRGEQF
TRBV9	ASSVQLNTEAF
TRBV7-9	ASSSPTGLNTEAF
TRBV4-1	ASSPKSGTSGRASHEQF
TRBV6-1	ASSEYRWTEAF
TRBV6-1	ASRDPSRNTEAF
TRBV27	ASSLYGLLGYEQY
TRBV2	ASTPNRGLNTEAF
TRBV6-5	ASRKGGLGEETQY
TRBV28	ASSFADRGFQPQH
TRBV29-1	SVRQGARFDNEQF
TRBV5-6	ASSVPQATAGRTEAF
TRBV27	ASSLKGTTDTQY
TRBV18	ASSPDRKNTEAF
TRBV19	ASSMRGLAGGLSYNEQF
TRBV5-1	ASSQTGVGNTEAF
TRBV14	ASSQGPPSSGNNEQF
TRBV6-6	ASSRRDSTQQY
TRBV30	AWSVTTDTQY
TRBV6-5	ATSPALQNTEAF
TRBV5-1	ASSPEALSGNTIY
TRBV5-1	ASSRDLNTEAF
TRBV30	AWSVIGAVGEAF